The clone carrying this T cell receptor (beta chain) was seen a few times. The antigen remains unidentified. A clone one base away is much larger, so this may be a read error. This record comes from a study of blood T cells in healthy people across ages. Whole-study results and caveats: Whereas aged donors had fewer naive CD4+ cells, long-lived donors had more of them and higher diversity. Naive T cell percentage by flow cytometry tracked strongly with beta diversity. The unsorted PBMCs prevented any conclusive comparison of naive versus antigen-experienced cells.

With a J-beta primer mix and a sample-barcoded 5' primer, a second PCR ran about 6 to 11 cycles. Every cDNA molecule carried a tag from a template-switch adaptor bearing 12 random nucleotides. TCRdb passed the 5' RACE reads through MiXCR, listing each CDR3 protein once. The table has hundreds of thousands of distinct CDR3 sequences, more than 25% seen once. The clonotype comes from an elderly woman in good health. Sequencing was performed on blood.

CDR3 amino acids: CASSEMPPGLTGYIQYF. The DNA for the CDR3 is TGTGCCAGCAGTGAAATGCCTCCGGGGTTAACTGGTTACATTCAGTACTTC. This chain uses TRBV6-1 with TRBJ2-4, with a possible D match to TRBD2 (5 bases). CDR3 length: 17 residues. Trimming shortened V by 2 bases and J by 8 bases, and 22 bases separated the two germline ends. CDR1 and CDR2 from the germline V gene are MNHNS and SASEGT.